What follows is one T cell receptor (beta chain) and its context. This record comes from a study of blood T cell repertoires in COVID-19. On the study more broadly: PBMCs, B-cell-depleted T cells, or T cells provided the cDNA or gDNA that made up the material.

The CDR3 is 12 amino acids. V shed 3 bases and J shed 2 bases, with 3 bases lying between them. Measured with immunoSEQ multiplex PCR; TCRdb has only the in-frame clones, and not every one. The table shows 130,000 to 150,000 clones, with 87% occurring only once. The sample was peripheral blood. The chain combines TRBV12-3 or TRBV12-4 with TRBJ2-3; D is undetermined. This TCR was recovered from a woman between 45 and 65 years old with active or convalescent COVID-19. The CDR3: CASSFLTDTQYF. The CDR3 DNA is TGTGCCAGCAGTTTCCTCACAGATACGCAGTATTTT.